This T cell receptor beta chain was sequenced during a study of beta chain features in type 1 diabetes. General study points: Type 1 diabetes patients had TCRB CDR3s that were shorter (moderately but significantly so) in all four CD4+ subsets.

The isolated RNA, all of it, was reverse transcribed, so expressed TCRB transcripts were what got sequenced. The data were produced by immunoSEQ multiplex PCR, yet TCRdb's version contains in-frame clones alone and is incomplete. The sample consists of a few hundred thousand clones, about 30% of them appearing once. In this sample, this clone turned up a few times. Its target is not known. Sequenced material: central memory CD4+ T cells from blood. The receptor was isolated from a man aged 25 to 40 in good health.

CDR3 region: CASSVQGSTSAQYF. In DNA, the CDR3 is TGTGCCAGCAGCGTACAGGGGAGTACCTCAGCCCAGTACTTC. V usage is TRBV7-2 and J usage is TRBJ2-5, with TRBD1 matching over 7 bases. The CDR3 is 14 residues long. Germline assignment: CDR1 SGHTA and CDR2 FQGNSA. Germline trimming cut 5 bases from V and 9 bases from J; bases unmatched to any gene: 12.